Listed below are T cell receptor beta chains from one sample, sequenced in a study of tumor and adjacent non-tumor tissue in lung cancer. One entry per CDR3 protein, called by TCRdb with MiXCR from the multiplex PCR reads. Of about 100,000 distinct CDR3 sequences listed, 65% are singletons. The sequenced sample consisted of distant non-tumor lung tissue. All receptors come from a man aged 25-45 years with non-small cell lung cancer. The CDR3 runs from the conserved cysteine through the conserved F or W. A D gene is named only where the DNA matches it firmly. Only part of the rows carry a size: once, few, many, or a class if the clone is expanded.

D gene | J gene | V gene | clone size | CDR3 protein | CDR3 DNA
TRBD1 | TRBJ2-5 | TRBV24-1 | . | CATNDLHRGNEETQYF | TGTGCCACCAATGATTTGCACAGGGGAAACGAAGAGACCCAATACTTC
. | TRBJ2-4 | TRBV11-2 | . | CASSHFHHISKNIQYF | TGTGCAAGCAGCCACTTCCACCATATATCCAAAAACATTCAGTACTTC
. | TRBJ2-6 | TRBV20-1 | . | CSALIGSGSGANVLTF | TGCAGTGCCCTGATAGGGAGCGGCTCTGGGGCCAACGTCCTGACTTTC
. | TRBJ1-2 | TRBV19 | . | CATSPSRYYGYTF | TGTGCCACATCTCCATCTCGGTACTATGGCTACACCTTC
. | TRBJ1-2 | TRBV11-2 | . | CASSPGDSVGGYTF | TGTGCCAGCAGCCCGGGGGATAGTGTCGGCGGCTACACCTTC
TRBD2 | TRBJ2-3 | TRBV4-3 | once | CVSSQDGSGVTRDTQYF | TGCGTCAGCAGCCAAGACGGGAGCGGGGTTACCAGAGATACGCAGTATTTT
TRBD1 | TRBJ2-7 | TRBV11-2 | . | CASSIGQGRYGQYF | TGTGCCAGCAGTATCGGACAGGGAAGATACGGGCAGTACTTC
. | TRBJ2-1 | TRBV11-3 | . | CASSLGWRGDEQFF | TGTGCAAGCAGCTTAGGGTGGAGGGGGGATGAGCAGTTCTTC
. | TRBJ2-7 | TRBV4-1 | many | CASSQPRAGSPSYEQYF | TGCGCCAGCAGCCAACCCCGGGCGGGGTCGCCCTCCTACGAGCAGTACTTC
TRBD1 | TRBJ2-7 | TRBV11-2 | medium-sized | CASSESGGGYEQYF | TGTGCCAGCAGCGAATCAGGGGGCGGCTACGAGCAGTACTTC
. | TRBJ1-2 | TRBV7-2 | . | CASSLGTWDIYGYTF | TGTGCCAGCAGCCTTGGGACATGGGATATCTATGGCTACACCTTC
. | TRBJ2-3 | TRBV11-3 | many | CASSLRRDSAGSTDTQYF | TGTGCCAGCAGCTTACGCCGAGACTCGGCCGGGAGCACAGATACGCAGTATTTT
. | TRBJ2-5 | TRBV20-1 | . | CNAPTARLLKTQYF | TGCAATGCTCCAACCGCTCGTCTCCTAAAGACCCAGTACTTC
. | TRBJ2-5 | TRBV6-5 | . | CTSSYSNGGGKTQYF | TGTACCAGCAGTTATTCGAATGGGGGAGGAAAGACCCAGTACTTC
. | TRBJ2-1 | TRBV6-5 | . | CASSYEDTYDEQFF | TGTGCCAGCAGCTACGAGGACACATACGATGAGCAGTTCTTC
. | TRBJ2-5 | TRBV29-1 | many | CSVGSDRLGGFLAQYF | TGCAGCGTTGGGTCAGACAGGCTCGGGGGGTTTCTGGCCCAGTACTTC
. | TRBJ1-2 | TRBV20-1 | once | CSTRDRGAAPYGYIF | TGCAGTACTAGAGATCGGGGCGCAGCACCCTACGGCTACATCTTC
TRBD1 | TRBJ1-1 | TRBV11-2 | few | CASSNTKDRSSNTDAFF | TGTGCCAGCAGCAATACAAAGGACAGGTCCTCGAACACTGATGCTTTCTTC
. | TRBJ2-3 | TRBV12-3/TRBV12-4 | many | CASSFRPELSTDTQYF | TGTGCCAGCAGTTTTCGGCCAGAACTTAGCACAGATACGCAGTATTTT
TRBD2 | TRBJ2-5 | TRBV4-3 | . | CASSQERGGQGTQYF | TGTGCCAGCAGCCAAGAGCGGGGGGGCCAAGGGACCCAGTACTTC
. | TRBJ1-1 | TRBV11-2 | few | CASSSPDTEAFF | TGTGCCAGCAGCTCCCCGGACACTGAAGCTTTCTTT
TRBD2 | TRBJ2-3 | TRBV29-1 | . | CSVAGGLAGIDTQYF | TGCAGCGTTGCGGGGGGACTTGCGGGAATAGATACGCAGTATTTT
. | TRBJ1-2 | TRBV10-3 | . | CTIGDEGLGYGYTF | TGTACCATCGGTGACGAGGGGCTTGGCTATGGCTACACCTTC
. | TRBJ2-7 | TRBV6-1 | few | CASGEWHRLPYEQYF | TGTGCCAGCGGTGAATGGCACAGATTACCCTACGAGCAGTACTTC
. | TRBJ2-2 | TRBV20-1 | . | CSARGSSESTRELFF | TGCAGTGCTAGAGGCTCTAGCGAGAGTACCCGGGAGCTGTTTTTT
. | TRBJ1-5 | TRBV20-1 | . | CSTRPPNKPQHF | TGCAGTACTAGACCCCCCAATAAGCCCCAGCATTTT
TRBD2 | TRBJ2-3 | TRBV6-1 | . | CASSGLAGGTYTQYF | TGTGCCAGCAGTGGTCTAGCGGGGGGCACTTATACGCAGTATTTT
. | TRBJ2-2 | TRBV20-1 | . | CRAQGRLNTGEPFF | TGCAGAGCCCAGGGCAGGCTGAACACCGGGGAGCCGTTTTTT
. | TRBJ1-2 | TRBV11-2 | . | CASSDSANYGYIF | TGTGCCAGCAGCGATTCAGCTAACTATGGCTACATCTTC
. | TRBJ1-5 | TRBV19 | . | CASTPVGTTRQPQHF | TGTGCCAGTACCCCGGTGGGAACTACTCGTCAGCCCCAGCATTTT
. | TRBJ2-1 | TRBV20-1 | . | CIARDATRNEQFF | TGCATTGCCAGGGATGCGACTAGGAATGAGCAGTTCTTC
. | TRBJ1-5 | TRBV5-6 | many | CASSRTGSGQPQHF | TGTGCCAGCAGCCGCACAGGGTCGGGCCAGCCCCAGCATTTT
. | TRBJ2-7 | TRBV6-1 | once | CASRREDRTPYERYF | TGCGCCAGCAGACGAGAAGACAGGACCCCCTACGAGCGGTACTTC
. | TRBJ2-5 | TRBV19 | . | CASSTRWRGGQETQYF | TGTGCCAGTAGTACCCGCTGGCGGGGAGGACAAGAGACCCAGTACTTC
TRBD2 | TRBJ2-4 | TRBV6-5 | many | CASSTRGGGLAKNIQYF | TGTGCCAGCAGTACCCGGGGCGGGGGGCTAGCCAAAAACATTCAGTACTTC
. | TRBJ2-7 | TRBV6-2/TRBV6-3 | . | CASSYPRDYYEQYF | TGTGCCAGCAGTTACCCCCGGGATTACTACGAGCAGTATTTC
. | TRBJ2-3 | TRBV6-2/TRBV6-3 | . | CAGSFRPADTQYF | TGTGCCGGCAGTTTTCGTCCGGCCGATACGCAATATTTT
. | TRBJ2-3 | TRBV6-5 | many | CASSLLGAPSTDTQYF | TGTGCCAGCAGCTTATTGGGGGCCCCTAGCACAGATACGCAGTATTTT
. | TRBJ2-3 | TRBV11-2 | . | CASSLTIGAGTDTQYF | TGTGCCAGCAGCTTGACGATAGGGGCGGGGACGGATACGCAGTATTTT